The rows below give T cell receptor beta chains drawn from one sample of a study of cytomegalovirus exposure and HLA in healthy donors. Assay: immunoSEQ multiplex PCR; the TCRdb copy retains only in-frame clones and omits some. The table has some 41,000 clones, approximately 75% seen once; the top ten hold 3.5% to 4%. Material: PBMCs. The receptors derive from a man aged 40-49 years in good health and CMV-seronegative. Both conserved end residues are part of each CDR3. D genes are given only for firm matches. Clone size is shown for a subset of rows, as once, few, many or a class of expanded clone.

clone size	V gene	D gene	J gene	CDR3 DNA	CDR3 protein
.	TRBV30	TRBD1	TRBJ2-1	TGTGCCTGGGACAGGGGACGTTCCTACAATGAGCAGTTCTTC	CAWDRGRSYNEQFF
.	TRBV6-5	TRBD1	TRBJ2-7	TGTGCCAGCAGTTTGGGACAGACCTACGAGCAGTACTTC	CASSLGQTYEQYF
.	TRBV27	TRBD2	TRBJ2-3	TGTGCCAGCAGTAAAGGGGGGGGGCTAGCGGGAATGGTGGGCACAGATACGCAGTATTTT	CASSKGGGLAGMVGTDTQYF
few	TRBV7-8	.	TRBJ2-5	TGTGCCAGCAGCTTAGTGCCTAGCTTGGAGACCCAGTACTTC	CASSLVPSLETQYF
.	TRBV9	.	TRBJ2-3	TGTGCCAGCAGCGTAGGGGGGGGCCGAGATACGCAGTATTTT	CASSVGGGRDTQYF
.	TRBV4-1	TRBD2	TRBJ2-1	TGCGCCAGCAGCCTTAGCGGGGGGGCTTACAATGAGCAGTTCTTC	CASSLSGGAYNEQFF
.	TRBV5-1	TRBD2	TRBJ2-3	TGCGCCAGCAGCTTGGGGCGGGGGGAACGCACAGATACGCAGTATTTT	CASSLGRGERTDTQYF
.	TRBV6-1	.	TRBJ1-2	TGTGCCAGCAGTGCGGGCTATGGCTACACCTTC	CASSAGYGYTF
.	TRBV9	TRBD2	TRBJ2-5	TGTGCCAGCAGCGTAGGGGGAGGGACGGGCGTGGAGACCCAGTACTTC	CASSVGGGTGVETQYF
.	TRBV18	.	TRBJ1-1	TGTGCCAGCTCACCACCGGTGGGGCTGGGTACTGAAGCTTTCTTT	CASSPPVGLGTEAFF
.	TRBV18	TRBD1	TRBJ2-5	TGTGCGTCGGGGACAGACGAGACCCAGTACTTC	CASGTDETQYF
.	TRBV4-2	TRBD2	TRBJ2-7	TGTGCCAGCAGCCAGCCCCAGCGGGGGGCTGACGAGCAGTACTTC	CASSQPQRGADEQYF
.	TRBV4-2	TRBD1	TRBJ2-7	TGTGCCAGCAGCCAAGACTCTTTGCGACAGGGGGCCTTCTACGAGCAGTACTTC	CASSQDSLRQGAFYEQYF
.	TRBV4-1	.	TRBJ2-7	TGCGCCAGCAGCCGCTTGGACAGCAGAGCCTACGAGCAGTACTTC	CASSRLDSRAYEQYF
.	TRBV7-2	.	TRBJ2-7	TGTGCCAGCAGCTTAGACAGGTTTACCTACGAGCAGTACTTC	CASSLDRFTYEQYF
.	TRBV21-1	.	TRBJ2-5	TGTGCCAGCAGCAAAGAGGCCGGGATCGATCAAGAGACCCAGTACTTC	CASSKEAGIDQETQYF
.	TRBV14	TRBD1	TRBJ1-2	TGTGCCAGCAGCCAAGACAGGGGGCGGTTTGGCTACACCTTC	CASSQDRGRFGYTF
.	TRBV7-2	.	TRBJ2-3	TGTGCCAGCAGCTTATGGAGTACTAGCACAGATACGCAGTATTTT	CASSLWSTSTDTQYF
.	TRBV19	TRBD1	TRBJ1-4	TGTGCCAGTAGTCGGCGGAGAGGACAGGGGAAGGCAACTAATGAAAAACTGTTTTTT	CASSRRRGQGKATNEKLFF
.	TRBV6-4	TRBD2	TRBJ2-1	TGTGCCAGCAGTGACTCACCCTTTAGCGGGGGGTCCTACAATGAGCAGTTCTTC	CASSDSPFSGGSYNEQFF
medium-sized	TRBV6-4	.	TRBJ1-1	TGTGCCAGCAGTGACGGGCCACTGACTGAAGCTTTCTTT	CASSDGPLTEAFF
.	TRBV4-3	.	TRBJ2-7	TGCGCCAGCAGTCAGGGTCTCTCCTACGAGCAGTACTTC	CASSQGLSYEQYF
.	TRBV5-1	TRBD1	TRBJ1-6	TGCGCCAGCAGCTTGGGAGGGACAGGGGGAAATTCACCCCTCCACTTT	CASSLGGTGGNSPLHF
.	TRBV14	TRBD2	TRBJ2-5	TGTGCCAGCAGCCATACAGCGGGGGACCAAGAGACCCAGTACTTC	CASSHTAGDQETQYF
few	TRBV6-1	.	TRBJ2-5	TGTGCCAGCAGGCGAGGGCCCCCCCAAGAGACCCAGTACTTC	CASRRGPPQETQYF
few	TRBV29-1	.	TRBJ2-1	TGCAGCGGCCATAGCGGTGGCTCCTACAATGAGCAGTTCTTC	CSGHSGGSYNEQFF
.	TRBV29-1	.	TRBJ1-1	TGCAGCGTTGATCGGGGCACTGAAGCTTTCTTT	CSVDRGTEAFF
.	TRBV19	TRBD1	TRBJ1-5	TGTGCCAGTAAAGGGACAGGGAATCAGCCCCAGCATTTT	CASKGTGNQPQHF
.	TRBV7-9	TRBD1	TRBJ1-4	TGTGCCAGCAGCTCAACAGGGGGAGTCGTAGAAAAACTGTTTTTT	CASSSTGGVVEKLFF
.	TRBV7-6	.	TRBJ1-2	TGTGCCAGCAGCCAAGAACAGGGAGGGGTCTATGGCTACACCTTC	CASSQEQGGVYGYTF
.	TRBV30	.	TRBJ1-1	TGTGCCTGGGACCTCGGGATGAACACTGAAGCTTTCTTT	CAWDLGMNTEAFF
.	TRBV6-5	.	TRBJ2-1	TGTGCCAGCACTGGCTTAGCTTCCTATGAGCAGTTCTTC	CASTGLASYEQFF
few	TRBV7-2	TRBD2	TRBJ2-3	TGTGCCAGCAGCTTTTCGGGGACTAGCGGGGGGGCCACAGATACGCAGTATTTT	CASSFSGTSGGATDTQYF
.	TRBV27	TRBD1	TRBJ1-1	TGTGCCAGCAGTTTGAACAGGGGGGTTACTGAAGCTTTCTTT	CASSLNRGVTEAFF
few	TRBV4-3	TRBD1	TRBJ2-7	TGCGCCAGCAGCCAAGACCCAGGGGGCTTGTACGAGCAGTACTTC	CASSQDPGGLYEQYF
.	TRBV11-2	TRBD1	TRBJ1-5	TGTGCCAGCAGCCCGGACCGGGACAGGGAGGAGGATAATCAGCCCCAGCATTTT	CASSPDRDREEDNQPQHF
.	TRBV5-1	TRBD1	TRBJ2-7	TGCGCCAGCAGCTTACAGACAGGGGGTGACGAGCAGTACTTC	CASSLQTGGDEQYF
.	TRBV5-4	TRBD2	TRBJ2-1	TGTGGCTTCCTTGGATCGCGGGGGAGGACTCCGTTCTTC	CGFLGSRGRTPFF
.	TRBV11-1	TRBD2	TRBJ2-3	TGTGCCAGCAGCCTGGGACTAGCGGGGGCCCTCACAGATACGCAGTATTTT	CASSLGLAGALTDTQYF
.	TRBV7-9	.	TRBJ1-6	TGTGCCAGCAGCTTCGGGGGGCTGGGTTCACCCCTCCACTTT	CASSFGGLGSPLHF